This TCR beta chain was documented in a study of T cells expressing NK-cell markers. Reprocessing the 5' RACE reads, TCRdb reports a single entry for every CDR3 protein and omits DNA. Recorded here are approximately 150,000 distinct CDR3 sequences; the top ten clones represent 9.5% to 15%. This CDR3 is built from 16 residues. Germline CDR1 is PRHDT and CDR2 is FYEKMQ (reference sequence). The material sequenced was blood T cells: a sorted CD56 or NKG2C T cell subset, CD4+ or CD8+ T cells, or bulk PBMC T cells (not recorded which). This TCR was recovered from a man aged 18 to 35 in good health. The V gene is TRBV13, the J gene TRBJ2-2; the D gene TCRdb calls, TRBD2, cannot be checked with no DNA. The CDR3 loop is CASSRPLGLLNGELFF.